This T cell receptor (beta chain) was observed in a study of cytomegalovirus exposure and HLA in healthy donors (dated by TCRdb to about 2017). Turning to the overall study: In an earlier analysis of roughly 590 of the donors, 276 Gb of sequence data and roughly 100 million unique TCR beta sequences from roughly 200 million T cells were reported. About 300 gigabases of sequencing data and tens of millions of unique TCR sequences were included in an early release covering 500 to 750 HLA-typed donors. Among the roughly 400 genotyped donors, approximately 76% belonged to the genetic ancestry cluster associated with self-reported Caucasian donors. The aim of the study was to test whether cataloging public T cell receptors could identify signatures of past pathogen exposure. The study profiled the T cell repertoires of approximately 700 subjects by immunosequencing and related them to cytomegalovirus serostatus. In addition to the first cohort of approximately 670 subjects, a separate validation cohort of 130 or so different subjects was used. The study combined high-throughput TCR immunosequencing, statistical association of individual TCRs with disease status, and machine learning to predict cytomegalovirus infection status. To study patterns of TCR occurrence, a later analysis re-analyzed previously published TCR beta repertoires from 600 to 750 donors and added high-resolution HLA genotyping. The later analysis used no new phenotypic data to find candidate immune exposures, relying instead on TCR beta sequences and their occurrence across donors. In an earlier analysis of 587 of the donors, high-throughput TCR beta sequencing was used to judge whether each TCR beta V gene segment behaved as functional or pseudogenic. Donor age, sex, ethnicity and CMV serostatus were collected together with the repertoire data. Genome-wide SNP genotypes for about 55% of the 666 donors were used in a later genetic analysis, which treated that subset as a discovery cohort. Every discovery cohort repertoire had been produced on one sequencing platform. Class I and class II HLA loci were covered by the typing at four-digit resolution. Typing coverage differed by locus: A, B, C, DRB1 and DQB1 were typed in roughly 620-640 donors, DQA1 in 522, DPA1 in roughly 590, and DPB1 in about 450. About five DR-DQ haplotypes were treated as single units for association and clustering because of strong linkage in the cohort. On average, approximately 250,000 unique TCR beta nucleotide sequences were sequenced per donor among about 400 genotyped donors of the cohort, with approximately 18% of those sequences being non-productive. What the research found in general, with its limitations: Fewer than 20 rarely observed V segments, including chromosome 9 orphons, were excluded from the earlier analysis of approximately 500 of the donors because counts were too low. According to a later analysis, parvovirus B19, influenza, CMV and Epstein-Barr virus appeared linked to several top co-occurrence clusters. Because some donors lacked HLA typing at each locus, the association tests relied only on the typed subset. Cytomegalovirus status was reported to be diagnosed by the classifier with high specificity and sensitivity in both the original and validation cohorts. Presence/absence analyses assumed roughly uniform sequencing depth across donors, an assumption that may not hold. Linkage disequilibrium might explain the correlated functional status among segregating V segments, but an unknown experimental factor could not be excluded. Three of the identified cytomegalovirus-associated TCR beta chains were confirmed in vitro to be specific for cytomegalovirus antigens. For the cohort, immune exposure information was limited to CMV serostatus. Compared with the roughly 600-donor mean, donors in an Asian-associated ancestry cluster had fewer N-insertions in productive TCRs, according to a later genetic analysis. A later analysis found that TCR association rates varied across HLA loci, with DRB1 alleles showing the most associated TCRs and HLA-C alleles the fewest. A cluster of highly shared sequence variants was judged likely to represent a technical artifact of the sequencing pipeline. The 87-base-pair reads could not distinguish some IMGT-functional V segments, including TRBV6-2 and TRBV6-3, so those segments were excluded. In this cohort, only TCR beta chains were sequenced, and detectable features were limited by the absence of alpha or paired-chain data. A further reported finding was that TCR beta sequences accurately predicted the HLA-A and HLA-B alleles for most subjects in the first cohort. Strong co-occurrence of HLA alleles, especially DR and DQ, made assigning TCR associations to individual alleles difficult. A later genetic analysis associated a missense DCLRE1C variant with V-gene and J-gene trimming of TCR beta chains, and an independent cohort replicated the association. Most CMV-associated TCR beta chains appeared to be HLA-restricted in a later analysis, and the HLA associations seemed to be driven largely by CMV exposure. While some public TCRs were present in many individuals, most TCR sequences turned up only very rarely across donors. An earlier analysis of around 600 of the donors showed that most TCR beta V segments appeared in productive rearrangements either about 87% or about 30% of the time, which broadly matched IMGT annotations. The study listed 164 TCR beta chains as associated with cytomegalovirus. According to the authors, the approach could potentially be generalized to other disease states and immunological phenotypes. Specific HLA alleles were associated with over 15,000 TCR beta sequences at a false discovery rate of 0.05 in a later analysis. In a later analysis, HLA-associated TCR beta chains showed more clonal expansion and lower generation probabilities than non-associated chains that were equally common.

This clone was observed a few times. Its antigen remains unidentified. No per-base quality is available; no much larger clone lies one base away. The germline ends are 16 bases apart after V is trimmed by 3 bases and J by 5 bases. CDR3 length: 14 amino acids, cysteine to phenylalanine. The retained sequence is limited to the CDR3, 42 bases, with the frame set at the first base. CDR1 SQVTM and CDR2 ANQGSEA were looked up in the germline V gene. Library preparation employed the immunoSEQ multiplex PCR assay. The multiplex PCR relied on a mix of 60 forward primers for TCR Vbeta segments and 13 reverse primers for TCR Jbeta segments. The CDR3 region of rearranged TCR beta genes was amplified from genomic DNA with a multiplex PCR assay. Amplified TCR beta libraries were sequenced as 87-base-pair reads on the Illumina HiSeq System. On the authors' methods: Across the 500 to 700 repertoires, a later analysis counted 60 million to 90 million unique TCR beta chains, roughly 11 million of which were shared by at least two donors. A nearest-neighbor algorithm error-corrected the raw reads and collapsed the reads into unique sequences, merging closely related sequences to remove PCR and sequencing errors. Alignment of CDR3 sequences to IMGT reference sequences was used to assign V, D and J gene segments. For a sequence to be retained, at least a six-nucleotide match to both a V gene segment and a J gene segment was required. Rearrangements were classified as productive when the CDR3 lacked stop codons and remained in frame with V and J, and all other rearrangements were classified as non-productive. CDR3 was defined by IMGT convention, running from the second conserved V-encoded cysteine to the conserved J-encoded phenylalanine. The earlier analysis of 450 to 750 of the donors excluded any sequence lacking an unambiguous match to a single V gene segment. In an earlier analysis of almost 600 of the donors, a V segment was called functional when productive rearrangements were above 56.7%, and segregating when the standard deviation between donors exceeded 5%. A statistical classification framework was built to diagnose cytomegalovirus status from the catalog of TCR beta chain sequences. A later analysis assigned V and J genes by comparing TCR nucleotide sequences with IMGT/GENE-DB human TR gene sequences. The TCRdist pipeline was used in a later analysis to assign CDR3 sequences and most-parsimonious VDJ recombination scenarios. A later analysis defined each TCR beta chain by its CDR3 amino acid sequence plus V-gene family, and excluded reads lacking a unique V-gene family. To address suspected cross-contamination and a sequencing artifact, a later analysis removed roughly 640 highly shared, low-generation-probability nucleotide sequences. A later analysis calculated a clonal expansion index for each public chain from normalized within-repertoire ranks of inferred template counts. In a later analysis, generation probabilities were computed using a VDJ recombination model fitted to out-of-frame rearrangements, and the results were checked against IGoR. Hypergeometric tests were used in a later analysis to score TCR-TCR, TCR-HLA and TCR-CMV co-occurrence, with a repertoire-size bias correction applied to the TCR pairs. To estimate false discovery rates, a later analysis permuted the HLA or CMV assignments 20 times. In a later analysis, co-occurring TCRs were grouped with DBSCAN, and TCRdist sequence similarity was added when clustering was performed within HLA-allele-positive subsets. For co-occurrence clustering, repertoires with fewer than 30,000 or more than 120,000 public chains were excluded, along with roughly 5 repertoires with anomalous nucleotide sharing. TCRdb holds this immuneACCESS table with in-frame rearrangements only. Some clones are missing; in checked studies, unresolved V genes explain under half, and the rest has no known cause. V, J and clone size were drawn from that table, and D and trimming were deduced from the DNA. This sample lists 100,000 or so clones; about 79% were detected once. Of the sample, about 2.6% is held by the ten largest clones.

In total, more than 500 healthy bone marrow donors made up the cohort. At the time of sampling, every cohort member was nominally healthy, though immune exposures that went unrecorded were likely present. The donor was CMV seropositive and belonged to the group of a few hundred seropositive cohort members. Each donor provided a peripheral blood sample, and peripheral blood mononuclear cells were used for TCR beta sequencing. Genomic DNA was extracted from the blood cell samples with the Qiagen DNeasy Blood Extraction Kit. The sequence joins TRBV29-1 to TRBJ2-5; TRBD2 could be the D gene, as 5 bases match. This clonotype was sampled from a man between 45 and 60 years old in good health and CMV-seropositive. Sequencing used PBMCs. The CDR3 sequence is CSVDGSGQRETQYF. The DNA reads TGCAGCGTTGACGGCTCTGGGCAGCGGGAGACCCAGTACTTC.